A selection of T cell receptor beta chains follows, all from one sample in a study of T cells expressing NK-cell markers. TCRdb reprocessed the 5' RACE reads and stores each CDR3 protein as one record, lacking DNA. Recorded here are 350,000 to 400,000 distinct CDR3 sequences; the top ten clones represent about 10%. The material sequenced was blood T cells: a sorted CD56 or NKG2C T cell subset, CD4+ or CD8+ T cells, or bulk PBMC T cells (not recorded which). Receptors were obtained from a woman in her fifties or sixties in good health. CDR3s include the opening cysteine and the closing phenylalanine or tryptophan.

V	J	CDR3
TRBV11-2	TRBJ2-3	CASSDVSGTDTQYF
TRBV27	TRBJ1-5	CASSPRGIYSNQPQHF
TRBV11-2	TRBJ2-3	CASSLRRDPKGDTQYF
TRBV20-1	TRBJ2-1	CSARDRTSASYNEQFF
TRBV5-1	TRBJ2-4	CASSLGRRDRKNIQYF
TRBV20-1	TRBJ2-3	CSASPGTGHPDTQYF
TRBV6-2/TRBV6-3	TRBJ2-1	CASSYWPGEGKDEQFF
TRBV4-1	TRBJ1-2	CASSQGPTGYTF
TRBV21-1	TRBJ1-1	CASSRKGGGGPEAFF
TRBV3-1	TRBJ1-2	CASSLQGAGGYTF
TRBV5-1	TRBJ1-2	CASSLVWPATNYGYTF
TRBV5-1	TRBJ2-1	CASSGGLAGAEQFF
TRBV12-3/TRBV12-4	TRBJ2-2	CASSLSAGTSGSHTGELFF
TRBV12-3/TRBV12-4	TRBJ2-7	CASSGVASGNSYEQYF
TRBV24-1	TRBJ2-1	CATEEEDEQFF
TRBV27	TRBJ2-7	CASKGTGQGSYEQYF
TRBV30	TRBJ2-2	CATLLTNTGELFF
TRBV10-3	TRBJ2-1	CAHPNSPVNEQFF
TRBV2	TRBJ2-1	CASIPGGVKQFF
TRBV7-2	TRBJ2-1	CASSLGSLAGHEQFF
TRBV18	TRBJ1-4	CASSPPGTGYEKLFF
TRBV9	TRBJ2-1	CASSVALVYNEQFF
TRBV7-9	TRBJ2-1	CASRRGAGGAYNEQFF
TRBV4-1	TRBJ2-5	CASSQGLAGGGSETQYF
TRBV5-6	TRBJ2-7	CASSLGRTRGQYF
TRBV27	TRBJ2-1	CASTGLRGAFKRQFF
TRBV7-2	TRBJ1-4	CASSDQGARTEKLFF
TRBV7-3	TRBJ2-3	CASSLNPGLTTDTQYF
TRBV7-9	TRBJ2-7	CASSLVGGWEQYF
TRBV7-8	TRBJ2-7	CASSPKRDRPYEQYF
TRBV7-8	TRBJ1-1	CASSENSGYSPREAFF
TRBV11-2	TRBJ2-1	CASSPTSRRDEQFF
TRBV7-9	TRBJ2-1	CASSSQGPSGNPYNEQFF
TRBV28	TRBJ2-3	CASSLYGRPSTDTQYF
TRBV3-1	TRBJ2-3	CASSQGAGTDTQYF
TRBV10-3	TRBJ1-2	CAIGSDRASGYTF
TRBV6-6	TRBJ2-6	CASSYPTTGANVLTF
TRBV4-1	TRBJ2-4	CASSQVRLAQNIQYF
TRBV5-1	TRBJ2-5	CASSRTETQYF
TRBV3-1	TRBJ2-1	CASSPGLYDYNEQFF
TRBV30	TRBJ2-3	CAWSWGGSTDTQYF